This section outlines one T cell receptor beta chain sequence together with its context. Its antigen remains unknown. The entry originates in a study of T cells in localized non-small cell lung cancer. General observations from the study: Because only a single region of the tumor was sequenced, heterogeneity remains possible. Researchers found a median around 57 of the top 100 tumor clones in adjacent lung. Uninvolved adjacent lung showed higher T cell clonality than tumor.

Measured with immunoSEQ multiplex PCR; TCRdb has only the in-frame clones, and not every one. This sample carries some 41,000 clones, 90% to 95% of them seen once, and the ten largest clones take over 9.5%. CDR3 length: 15 residues. CDR1 and CDR2 from the germline V gene are MDHEN and SYDVKM. Between the trimmed V and J ends, which lost 7 bases and 4 bases, there was a span of 17 bases. The sequence came from a woman aged 40-69 years with stage II lung adenocarcinoma. The chain combines TRBV28 with TRBJ1-3; no reliable D call. This specimen was PBMCs, taken before any cancer treatment. CDR3 nucleotides: TGTGCCAGCACTCTAGTCCCGACACAGGGAAACACCATATATTTT. Translating it yields CASTLVPTQGNTIYF.